This T cell receptor beta chain came from a study of identical twins. Unique molecular identifiers were present on the cDNA, which also gained a universal primer site by template switching. Each CDR3 protein is one row after TCRdb ran MiXCR on the 5' RACE reads. The sample carries around 340,000 distinct CDR3 sequences, around an eighth recorded once. Healthy Caucasians made up all donors. The study, taken as a whole, reports: Memory repertoires showed no such pattern, whereas abundant cord blood beta clonotypes carried fewer insertions. Models underestimated how often monozygotic twins shared out-of-frame TCR alpha.

This clonotype was seen a handful of times. Its antigen remains unknown. Trimming pared 6 bases from V and 5 bases from J, leaving 19 bases between. The CDR3 covers 16 residues. Germline CDR1 MDHEN, CDR2 SYDVKM. These same records also appear under a second study, on yellow fever vaccine responses in identical twins.

Sequenced sample: CD8+ T cells sorted from blood. The sequence derives from a woman aged 18-29 years in good health. This chain connects TRBV28 to TRBJ2-2, with D perhaps assigned TRBD1 or TRBD2 (6 bases each). CDR3 amino acids: CASSAPGAVRTGELFF. Written as DNA, the CDR3 is TGTGCCAGCAGCGCCCCGGGGGCGGTTCGGACCGGGGAGCTGTTTTTT.